The entry that follows covers one TCR beta chain sequence. Its antigen is currently unknown. The record originates from a study of T cells after yellow fever vaccination. Findings and limits, study-wide: Peak timing came faster in the weaker secondary response, day 5 versus 15.

MiXCR was run by TCRdb on the 5' RACE reads, yielding one entry per CDR3 protein. Altogether hundreds of thousands of distinct CDR3 sequences are present, roughly an eighth being singletons, with the ten largest covering 14% to 15%. Germline CDR1 SNHLY, CDR2 FYNNEI. V lost 6 bases to trimming and J lost 4 bases; unmatched junction nucleotides: 15. The CDR3 is 16 amino acids. This sample comprised PBMCs, obtained on the day of the yellow fever booster vaccination. The V gene is TRBV2, the J gene TRBJ2-7, with 7 bases lining up with TRBD1. The TCR originated in a man aged 30-40 years who received the YFV17D yellow fever vaccine. The CDR3: CASSAKSPGQTYEQYF. In DNA, the CDR3 is TGTGCCAGCAGCGCGAAATCTCCGGGACAGACTTACGAGCAGTACTTC.